This TCR beta chain came from a study of blood T cell repertoires in COVID-19. Overall study: COVID-19 samples, acute and convalescent, were from the United States, Italy and Spain. PBMCs, B-cell-depleted T cells, or T cells were the source of the cDNA or gDNA that made up the material.

V lost 3 bases to trimming and J lost 0 bases; unmatched junction nucleotides: 2. Germline assignment: CDR1 MDHEN and CDR2 SYDVKM. The CDR3 is made up of 15 amino acids. In the original workflow: Scientists estimated how many nucleated cells there were by amplifying reference gene primers. Data came from immunoSEQ multiplex PCR; TCRdb stores just in-frame clones and leaves some out. V, J and clone size are taken as reported in that table, and D and trimming were inferred from the DNA itself. The table has some 70,000 clones, more than 85% seen once. Worth noting for this clone: Other DNA sequences from this sample encode an identical CDR3 as well.

This TCR derives from a human donor with active COVID-19. The donor label of this sample is uncertain. The chain joins TRBV28 to TRBJ1-5; 7 nucleotides align to TRBD1. Material for sequencing was peripheral blood. The CDR3 DNA reads as TGTGCCAGCAGTTTGGGGACAGCTAGCAATCAGCCCCAGCATTTT. This gives the protein CASSLGTASNQPQHF.